A single sample is the source of the 31 T cell receptor beta chains below, sequenced in a study of cytomegalovirus exposure and HLA in healthy donors. The PCR was carried out with 60 Vbeta primers and 13 Jbeta primers. Here immunoSEQ multiplex PCR was the method, and the copy in TCRdb shows in-frame clones only, minus some. The sample records about 88,000 clones, 70% to 85% being singletons. Source material: PBMCs. The source is a man aged 25-40 years in good health and CMV-seronegative.

This chain links TRBV7-9 with TRBJ2-2; D possibly corresponds to TRBD2 (7 bases). Germline V gives CDR1 SEHNR, CDR2 FQNEAQ (reference sequence). V was trimmed by 5 bases and J by 4 bases, leaving 20 bases between them. The CDR3 contains 17 residues. The CDR3 DNA reads TGTGCCAGCAGCGCCAGGGGTCAGCGGGGTAGCACCGGGGAGCTGTTTTTT. This sequence encodes CASSARGQRGSTGELFF.

The chain employs TRBV7-8 and TRBJ1-5; D might be TRBD1 (6 bases). Germline V gene sequence: CDR1 SGHVS, CDR2 FQNEAQ. Trimming removed 1 base at V and 2 bases at J, with 18 bases between. The CDR3 is 18 amino acids. The CDR3 bases are TGTGCCAGCAGCTTAGTTGGGACACATATGAATCGCAATCAGCCCCAGCATTTT. It yields the protein CASSLVGTHMNRNQPQHF.

The V and J genes are TRBV2 and TRBJ1-5, with 7 bases aligning to TRBD1. CDR1 is SNHLY, CDR2 FYNNEI, per germline. The CDR3 spans 14 residues. With 4 bases clipped from V and 6 bases from J, the junction kept 6 bases outside the gene matches. CDR3 sequence (DNA): TGTGCCAGCAGTGCACAGGGGTTGCCTCAGCCCCAGCATTTT. Protein sequence: CASSAQGLPQPQHF.

V gene TRBV12-5 combines with J gene TRBJ2-3; maybe TRBD2 (5 bases). Trimming stripped 2 bases from V and 0 bases from J, with 15 bases between. CDR3 size: 17 residues. Germline V lookup: CDR1 LGHNT, CDR2 FRNRAP. The CDR3 loop reads CASGLSSNRVSTDTQYF. CDR3 nucleotides: TGTGCTAGTGGTTTGTCTAGCAACCGGGTTAGCACAGATACGCAGTATTTT.

This clone came up a few times. The CDR3 sequence: CASSMGQSREQYF. CDR3 in DNA: TGTGCCAGTAGTATGGGACAGTCGAGGGAGCAGTACTTC. V gene TRBV19 combines with J gene TRBJ2-7; TRBD1 matches 7 bases. Trimming removed 3 bases from V and 7 bases from J; junction bases left unmatched: 6. The CDR3 runs to 13 residues. Germline CDR1 reads LNHDA; CDR2 reads SQIVND (reference sequence).

This sequence joins TRBV19 and TRBJ2-3; D unresolved. The CDR3 contains 12 residues. Trimming removed 4 bases from V and 9 bases from J, with 11 bases in between. Per the germline V gene, CDR1 is LNHDA and CDR2 is SQIVND (reference sequence). The CDR3: CASSSPTPTQYF. CDR3 coding DNA: TGTGCCAGTAGTAGTCCGACACCCACGCAGTATTTT.

The genes are TRBV18 and TRBJ2-6; D may be TRBD2 (5 bases). Looked up from germline, CDR1 is KGHSH and CDR2 is LQKENI. The CDR3 totals 17 residues. Trimming cost V 4 bases and J 4 bases, with 17 bases left between them. In nucleotides, the CDR3 is TGTGCCAGCTCACGAGAGTACGGGATGGCGGGGGCCAACGTCCTGACTTTC. Translated: CASSREYGMAGANVLTF.

This clone came up a few times. V is TRBV6-1 and J is TRBJ2-7; weak D call: TRBD1 (5 bases). The length of the CDR3 is 13 residues. Between the trimmed V and J ends, which lost 5 bases and 3 bases, there was a span of 11 bases. Germline CDR1 MNHNS, CDR2 SASEGT. The CDR3 bases are TGTGCCAGCAGTTCAATACAGGACTACGAGCAGTACTTC. This gives the protein CASSSIQDYEQYF.

Of note for this clone: An end of the junction does not agree with germline; a read error may underlie this. The rearrangement links TRBV7-7 to TRBJ2-5; a possible D gene is TRBD1 (5 bases). The CDR3 loop spans 15 amino acids. CDR1 is SSHAT and CDR2 is FNYEAQ in the germline V gene (reference sequence). Here the CDR3 reads CASSYNSGPQETQYF. The CDR3 nucleotides are TGTGCTAGCAGCTACAACTCAGGGCCTCAAGAGACCCAGTACTTC.

The chain combines TRBV5-1 with TRBJ1-2; TRBD1 aligns across 7 bases. Germline lookup yields CDR1 SGHRS and CDR2 YFSETQ. V dropped 1 base and J dropped 6; count of bases not matched to a gene: 3. The CDR3 extends over 13 amino acids. DNA for the CDR3: TGCGCCAGCAGCTTGCGACAGGGAGATGGCTACACCTTC. It codes for CASSLRQGDGYTF.

This sequence joins TRBV27 and TRBJ1-5, with TRBD1 identical over 9 bases. CDR3 size: 16 residues. The V and J ends lost 6 bases and 3 bases, in that order; junction bases with no gene match: 9. Germline-derived CDR1 and CDR2 are MNHEY and SMNVEV (reference sequence). This chain's CDR3 is CASRPGQGNANQPQHF. DNA for the CDR3: TGTGCCAGCAGACCAGGACAGGGGAACGCCAATCAGCCCCAGCATTTT.

V usage is TRBV7-3 and J usage is TRBJ2-5; no clear D. Trimming shortened V by 5 bases and J by 2 bases, and 15 bases separated the two germline ends. CDR3 length equals 15 residues. In germline, CDR1 is SGHTA, CDR2 FQGTGA. The CDR3 coding sequence is TGTGCCAGCAGCCCCCACCAACAGTTTCAAGAGACCCAGTACTTC. Amino acid sequence: CASSPHQQFQETQYF. The full variable domain, rest sourced from reference TRBV7-3 and TRBJ2-5, is GAGVSQTPSNKVTEKGKYVELRCDPISGHTALYWYRQSLGQGPEFLIYFQGTGAADDSGLPNDRFFAVRPEGSVSTLKIQRTERGDSAVYLCASSPHQQFQETQYFGPGTRLLVL.

The chain couples TRBV18 to TRBJ2-3; 9 bases align to TRBD1. CDR3 length: 16 residues. J gave up 5 bases and V 3 bases, and 9 bases lay outside the gene matches. Germline V gene sequence: CDR1 KGHSH, CDR2 LQKENI. The CDR3 nucleotides read TGTGCCAGCTCACCCTTAGGGACAGGGTTGGGAGATACGCAGTATTTT. Translating it yields CASSPLGTGLGDTQYF. Full variable domain (remainder filled in from reference TRBV18 and TRBJ2-3): NAGVMQNPRHLVRRRGQEARLRCSPMKGHSHVYWYRQLPEEGLKFMVYLQKENIIDESGMPKERFSAEFPKEGPSILRIQQVVRGDSAAYFCASSPLGTGLGDTQYFGPGTRLTVL.

The chain recombines TRBV6-5 with TRBJ2-7; TRBD1 is a possible D gene (6 bases). The V end lost 6 bases, the J end lost 5 bases, and 14 bases lay between the germline ends. Germline CDR1 MNHEY, CDR2 SVGAGI. CDR3 length equals 13 residues. As DNA, the CDR3 is TGTGCCAGCAGCGTCGGACAGTGGCACGAGCAGTACTTC. Translating gives CASSVGQWHEQYF.

The gene calls are TRBV6-1 and TRBJ1-5; possibly TRBD1 for D (5 bases). Looked up from germline, CDR1 is MNHNS and CDR2 is SASEGT. Trimming took off 2 bases at V and 6 bases at J, with 17 bases between the two ends. The CDR3 totals 16 residues. CDR3 amino acids: CASSEYSPGPPQPQHF. Written as DNA, the CDR3 is TGTGCCAGCAGTGAATATAGTCCAGGGCCCCCTCAGCCCCAGCATTTT.

The rearrangement links TRBV9 to TRBJ1-5, with 8 bases matching TRBD1. The V and J ends lost 3 bases and 4 bases, in that order; junction bases with no gene match: 6. The length of the CDR3 is 15 residues. In germline, CDR1 is SGDLS, CDR2 YYNGEE. The CDR3 nucleotides are TGTGCCAGCAGCGCCGGGACAGGCTGGAATCAGCCCCAGCATTTT. The encoded protein is CASSAGTGWNQPQHF.

The chain recombines TRBV4-3 with TRBJ1-5; D is ambiguous. The germline gives CDR1 LGHNA, CDR2 YSLEER. The CDR3 totals 15 residues. The V and J ends lost 0 bases and 0 bases respectively, with 6 bases between them. This chain's CDR3 is CASSQDYSSNQPQHF. CDR3 DNA sequence: TGCGCCAGCAGCCAAGATTACAGTAGCAATCAGCCCCAGCATTTT.

This rearrangement joins TRBV5-1 to TRBJ1-6; D not certain. V was clipped by 2 bases and J by 0 bases, with 6 bases between them. Looked up from germline, CDR1 is SGHRS and CDR2 is YFSETQ. The CDR3 loop spans 15 amino acids. The CDR3 loop reads CASSFSSSYNSPLHF. CDR3 bases: TGCGCCAGCAGCTTTTCTAGCTCCTATAATTCACCCCTCCACTTT.

V gene TRBV7-6 combines with J gene TRBJ2-7, with D possibly TRBD1 on 6 matching bases. CDR1 and CDR2 (germline): SGHVS, FNYEAQ. The ends were cut back, 7 bases at V and 3 bases at J, with 19 bases in the middle. There are 15 residues in the CDR3. The CDR3 bases are TGTGCCAGCACCAATTCGGGACATCTACTCTACGAGCAGTACTTC. Translation gives CASTNSGHLLYEQYF.

This clone was found once. The chain uses TRBV7-8 and TRBJ2-7, with 7 bases aligning to TRBD1. The CDR3 totals 13 residues. The germline CDR1 and CDR2 sequences are SGHVS and FQNEAQ. With 4 bases clipped from V and 3 bases from J, the junction kept 3 bases outside the gene matches. The CDR3 DNA reads as TGTGCCAGCAGCTACCGGGACAGCTACGAGCAGTACTTC. This translates into CASSYRDSYEQYF. Combining the CDR3 with reference TRBV7-8 and TRBJ2-7 gives the whole variable domain GAGVSQSPRYKVAKRGQDVALRCDPISGHVSLFWYQQALGQGPEFLTYFQNEAQLDKSGLPSDRFFAERPEGSVSTLKIQRTQQEDSAVYLCASSYRDSYEQYFGPGTRLTVT.

The V and J genes are TRBV5-1 and TRBJ2-2, with 7 positions matching TRBD2. The V gene end was trimmed by 1 base and the J gene end by 3 bases; junction bases not matched to a gene: 9. Germline CDR1 and CDR2: SGHRS and YFSETQ. The CDR3 consists of 17 residues. The CDR3: CASSLIGSGAYTGELFF. The CDR3 DNA sequence: TGCGCCAGCAGCTTGATTGGAAGCGGGGCTTACACCGGGGAGCTGTTTTTT.

The V gene is TRBV30, the J gene TRBJ2-7; no clear D. Germline values: CDR1 GTSNPN, CDR2 SVGIG (reference sequence). The CDR3 runs to 11 residues. The V end was cut by 1 base, the J end by 3 bases, with 4 bases between. This CDR3 is CAWSAFYEQYF. Here the CDR3 DNA reads TGTGCCTGGAGTGCTTTCTACGAGCAGTACTTC.

The chain carries TRBV5-1 and TRBJ1-1; D possibly corresponds to TRBD1 (6 bases). Germline loops: CDR1 SGHRS, CDR2 YFSETQ. The CDR3 has 15 residues. Deletions cut 5 bases from V and 11 bases from J, with 25 bases between. In DNA, the CDR3 is TGCGCCAGCAGTCCGAAGTTCCCACAGGGTGATCGGGCTTTCTTT. Protein product: CASSPKFPQGDRAFF.

This chain uses TRBV30 with TRBJ2-7; TRBD1 matches 10 bases. Germline V gene lookup returns CDR1 GTSNPN and CDR2 SVGIG (reference sequence). V dropped 3 bases and J dropped 1; count of bases not matched to a gene: 3. The CDR3 has 14 amino acids. The CDR3 here is CAWRGDRGSYEQYF. DNA for the CDR3: TGTGCCTGGAGAGGGGACAGGGGTTCCTACGAGCAGTACTTC.

The rearrangement uses TRBV13 and TRBJ2-1, with D perhaps matching TRBD1 (6 bases). Germline CDR1 reads PRHDT; CDR2 reads FYEKMQ (reference sequence). CDR3 size: 16 residues. V was trimmed by 2 bases and J by 4 bases, leaving 15 bases between them. The CDR3 nucleotides read TGTGCCAGCAGCTTAAGACAGGCCCCAAGGTACAATGAGCAGTTCTTC. Residues: CASSLRQAPRYNEQFF.

V usage is TRBV9 and J usage is TRBJ2-5; 8 bases agree with TRBD1. This CDR3 contains 15 residues. V gave up 4 bases and J gave up 2 bases; unmatched junction bases: 7. The germline gives CDR1 SGDLS, CDR2 YYNGEE. The CDR3 loop reads CASSTGGQVQETQYF. The CDR3 coding sequence is TGTGCCAGCAGCACCGGGGGACAGGTTCAAGAGACCCAGTACTTC. Together with reference TRBV9 and TRBJ2-5, the CDR3 gives the full variable domain: DSGVTQTPKHLITATGQRVTLRCSPRSGDLSVYWYQQSLDQGLQFLIQYYNGEERAKGNILERFSAQQFPDLHSELNLSSLELGDSALYFCASSTGGQVQETQYFGPGTRLLVL.

In its sample, this clone was seen a few times. This rearrangement joins TRBV7-2 to TRBJ1-1; weak D call: TRBD1 (6 bases). V lost 4 bases to trimming and J lost 1 base, with 16 bases between them. CDR1 is SGHTA, CDR2 FQGNSA, per germline. This CDR3 contains 16 residues. The CDR3 DNA reads as TGTGCCAGCAGCTCCGTCGGGGGGCCGGCGAACACTGAAGCTTTCTTT. Its translation is CASSSVGGPANTEAFF.

The rearrangement joins TRBV7-2 to TRBJ2-4; 12 bases are shared with TRBD2. V shed 4 bases and J 2 bases; nucleotides not matched to a gene: 12. CDR1 is SGHTA and CDR2 is FQGNSA in the germline V gene. The CDR3 covers 19 residues. The CDR3 here is CASSSGLAGPLVSKNIQYF. CDR3 sequence (DNA): TGTGCCAGCAGCTCAGGACTAGCGGGGCCCCTCGTCTCCAAAAACATTCAGTACTTC.

This clone was observed a single time. The chain has TRBV29-1 and TRBJ1-1; no firm D call. The CDR3 is 14 amino acids. The V end lost 3 bases, the J end lost 4 bases, and 15 bases lay between the germline ends. In germline, CDR1 is SQVTM, CDR2 ANQGSEA. The chain's CDR3 is CSVEYGRPGTEAFF. As DNA, the CDR3 is TGCAGCGTTGAGTATGGCCGTCCGGGCACTGAAGCTTTCTTT. The full variable domain, in which reference TRBV29-1 and TRBJ1-1 provide the parts outside the CDR3, is SAVISQKPSRDICQRGTSLTIQCQVDSQVTMMFWYRQQPGQSLTLIATANQGSEATYESGFVIDKFPISRPNLTFSTLTVSNMSPEDSSIYLCSVEYGRPGTEAFFGQGTRLTVV.

The chain uses TRBV5-1 and TRBJ1-2; 8 nucleotides agree with TRBD1. V gave up 3 bases and J gave up 8 bases; unmatched junction bases: 12. There are 15 residues in the CDR3. Germline values: CDR1 SGHRS, CDR2 YFSETQ. CDR3 in DNA: TGCGCCAGCAGCTCCCTCGGTGACAGGGGTGAGGGCTACACCTTC. This translates into CASSSLGDRGEGYTF.

The rearrangement joins TRBV7-6 to TRBJ1-1, with TRBD1 as a possible D gene (6 bases). The CDR3 contains 11 residues. Germline CDR1 SGHVS, CDR2 FNYEAQ. V shed 1 base and J shed 10 bases, with 7 bases lying between them. Written as DNA, the CDR3 is TGTGCCAGCAGCTTAGGCAGGGGAGCTTTCTTT. Amino acid sequence: CASSLGRGAFF.